Each of the 20 T cell receptor beta chains below was sequenced from the same sample in a study of T cells in Graves' hyperthyroidism and ophthalmopathy. Using RNA transcripts as the source, TCR beta CDR3 regions were amplified. TCR CDR3 regions were first amplified by RT-PCR with HTBI primers. TCRdb ran MiXCR on the multiplex PCR reads and lists one entry per CDR3 protein. The sample consists of 600,000 or so distinct CDR3 sequences, about 14% of them appearing once. The material sequenced was blood. The receptor set was obtained from a woman between 50 and 59 years old with Graves' ophthalmopathy.

This clonotype occurred many times. V is TRBV29-1 and J is TRBJ1-5; no definite D call. V lost 6 bases and J lost 1, with 19 bases in between. CDR1 and CDR2 from the germline V gene are SQVTM and ANQGSEA. This CDR3 is 16 amino acids long. CDR3 protein: CSVQRRWVRSNQPQHF. In nucleotides, the CDR3 is TGCAGCGTGCAGCGGAGATGGGTAAGGAGCAATCAGCCCCAGCATTTT.

The rearrangement joins TRBV20-1 to TRBJ1-5; D is ambiguous. The ends were cut back, 0 bases at V and 6 bases at J, with 9 bases in the middle. Germline loops: CDR1 DFQATT, CDR2 SNEGSKA (reference sequence). This CDR3 spans 13 amino acids. DNA of the CDR3: TGCAGTGCTAGAGATCGGCAGGTTCAGCCCCAGCATTTT. Its translation is CSARDRQVQPQHF.

This clonotype was recorded many times. The chain recombines TRBV28 with TRBJ2-3, with TRBD2 matching 8 bases. This CDR3 spans 16 amino acids. The J segment lost 5 bases and the V segment lost 10 bases, leaving 17 bases of the junction unmatched. CDR1 MDHEN and CDR2 SYDVKM come from the germline V gene. The CDR3 coding sequence is TGTGCCACGTCGGGGTTTGCGGGAGGTAGGGTAGATACGCAGTATTTT. It encodes CATSGFAGGRVDTQYF.

This clonotype was seen many times. The chain links TRBV6-1 to TRBJ2-7; TRBD1 might be the D (6 bases). The germline V gene encodes CDR1 MNHNS and CDR2 SASEGT. Trimming took off 4 bases at V and 5 bases at J, with 12 bases between the two ends. The CDR3 runs to 13 residues. The CDR3 here is CASSVAGVHEQYF. The CDR3 DNA is TGTGCCAGCAGTGTGGCAGGGGTCCACGAGCAGTACTTC.

At least ten counts were recorded for this clonotype. This chain joins TRBV11-3 and TRBJ2-7, with 8 nucleotides matching TRBD1. Germline CDR1 SGHNT, CDR2 YENEEA. There are 15 residues in the CDR3. Trimming took 0 bases from V and 6 from J; bases not matched to a gene: 7. CDR3 nucleotide sequence: TGTGCCAGCAGCTTAGATTCAGGACAGGGTGGCGAGCAGTACTTC. This sequence encodes CASSLDSGQGGEQYF.

V is TRBV6-1 and J is TRBJ1-1; 8 bases line up with TRBD1. Trimming cost V 7 bases and J 0 bases; bases outside gene matches: 7. The CDR3 covers 15 residues. Germline lookup yields CDR1 MNHNS and CDR2 SASEGT. CDR3 in DNA: TGTGCCAGCAAAACCCCGGGACAGGTGAACACTGAAGCTTTCTTT. It translates to CASKTPGQVNTEAFF.

This clonotype showed up many times. The chain has TRBV6-2 or TRBV6-3 and TRBJ2-1, with 10 bases identical to TRBD2. The germline CDR1 and CDR2 sequences are MNHEY and SVGEGT. The CDR3 length is 15 residues. V trimming: 7 bases; J trimming: 6 bases; junction bases outside the gene matches: 9. In DNA, the CDR3 is TGTGCCAGCAATCCTATGGGACTAGCGACCAATGAGCAGTTCTTC. Its translation: CASNPMGLATNEQFF.

The CDR3 loop reads CASSIQQGGMGQPQHF. The DNA of the CDR3 is TGTGCCAGCAGCATTCAACAGGGTGGAATGGGCCAGCCCCAGCATTTT. The genes are TRBV28 and TRBJ1-5; D is possibly TRBD1 (6 bases). From germline, CDR1 is MDHEN and CDR2 SYDVKM. The CDR3 spans 16 residues. Trimming shortened V by 6 bases and J by 7 bases, and 22 bases separated the two germline ends.

Of note for this clonotype: This may come from a read error, since a much larger clone is one base off. This chain connects TRBV7-2 to TRBJ2-7; tentatively, D is TRBD2 (6 bases). The CDR3 has 14 amino acids. From germline, CDR1 is SGHTA and CDR2 FQGNSA. V was trimmed by 3 bases and J by 3 bases, leaving 12 bases between them. The chain's CDR3 is CASSFLKTSYEQYF. DNA for the CDR3: TGTGCCAGCAGCTTCCTCAAGACTAGCTACGAGCAGTACTTC.

This clonotype was detected only a few times. The chain joins TRBV9 to TRBJ2-1, with 8 bases identical to TRBD1. Germline loops: CDR1 SGDLS, CDR2 YYNGEE. After removal of 3 bases from V and 2 bases from J, the junction contained 10 bases not matched to a gene. The CDR3 totals 17 residues. The CDR3 DNA sequence: TGTGCCAGCAGCGCTACTAACAGGGGGAAAACCTACAATGAGCAGTTCTTC. This codes for CASSATNRGKTYNEQFF.

Turning to this clonotype: Just one base apart from a much larger clone, this may be a read error. This chain connects TRBV29-1 to TRBJ2-7; no definite D call. V lost 6 bases, J lost 0 bases, and 12 bases lay in between. The CDR3 extends over 13 amino acids. Germline loops: CDR1 SQVTM, CDR2 ANQGSEA. CDR3 loop: CSVGTPSSYEQYF. CDR3 bases: TGCAGCGTCGGTACTCCATCCTCCTACGAGCAGTACTTC.

This clonotype has at least ten counts. The V gene is TRBV12-3 or TRBV12-4, the J gene TRBJ2-2; no reliable D call. V lost 2 bases and J 7 bases, leaving 8 bases between the germline ends. The length of the CDR3 is 13 residues. The CDR3 region is CASSLKAIGELFF. DNA of the CDR3: TGTGCCAGCAGTTTAAAGGCTATCGGGGAGCTGTTTTTT.

This clonotype has a handful of counts. The chain joins TRBV15 to TRBJ2-7; 10 nucleotides line up with TRBD2. Germline CDR1 LNHNV, CDR2 YYDKDF (reference sequence). V lost 7 bases to trimming and J lost 4 bases; unmatched junction nucleotides: 7. The CDR3 is 14 residues long. The chain's CDR3 is CATKSGLATYEQYF. In DNA form, the CDR3 reads TGTGCCACCAAATCGGGACTAGCGACGTACGAGCAGTACTTC. The full variable domain, completed using reference TRBV15 and TRBJ2-7, is DAMVIQNPRYQVTQFGKPVTLSCSQTLNHNVMYWYQQKSSQAPKLLFHYYDKDFNNEADTPDNFQSRRPNTSFCFLDIRSPGLGDTAMYLCATKSGLATYEQYFGPGTRLTVT.

This clonotype occurred once. The chain carries TRBV2 and TRBJ2-7; 9 bases line up with TRBD1. Germline values: CDR1 SNHLY, CDR2 FYNNEI. There are 14 residues in the CDR3. V lost 6 bases, J lost 6 bases, and 9 bases stayed unmatched. This CDR3 is CASSAGTGIGEQYF. The CDR3 bases are TGTGCCAGCAGCGCGGGGACAGGGATTGGCGAGCAGTACTTC.

This clonotype was observed many times. This chain uses TRBV3-1 with TRBJ2-3; 7 nucleotides line up with TRBD2. This CDR3 is built from 16 residues. Germline trimming cut 2 bases from V and 4 bases from J; bases unmatched to any gene: 9. Per germline, CDR1 LGHDT and CDR2 YNNKEL (reference sequence). CDR3 protein: CASSQQAGKGADTQYF. DNA for the CDR3: TGTGCCAGCAGCCAACAAGCGGGAAAGGGAGCAGATACGCAGTATTTT.

This clonotype was seen a handful of times. The genes are TRBV29-1 and TRBJ2-1; the D gene is possibly TRBD2 (5 bases). There are 13 residues in the CDR3. The germline CDR1 and CDR2 sequences are SQVTM and ANQGSEA. Between the trimmed V and J ends, which lost 3 bases and 10 bases, there was a span of 16 bases. This CDR3 is CSVERSSGNEQFF. The CDR3 coding sequence is TGCAGCGTTGAGAGATCGTCGGGGAACGAGCAGTTCTTC.

The table lists this clonotype with a few counts. The chain carries TRBV4-1 and TRBJ2-1; 7 bases map to TRBD1. CDR3 length: 13 amino acids. The V and J ends lost 6 bases and 5 bases, in that order; junction bases with no gene match: 4. The germline V gene encodes CDR1 MGHRA and CDR2 YSYEKL. The CDR3 DNA is TGCGCCAGCAGGCCCCAGGGGGACAATGAGCAGTTCTTC. Translation: CASRPQGDNEQFF.

This clonotype occurred many times. The chain employs TRBV30 and TRBJ2-1; 10 bases are shared with TRBD2. Germline CDR1 reads GTSNPN; CDR2 reads SVGIG (reference sequence). The CDR3 is 14 residues long. V shed 5 bases, J shed 4 bases, and the junction held 5 bases outside the gene matches. The chain's CDR3 is CAWRNSGGYNEQFF. CDR3 nucleotides: TGTGCCTGGCGAAATAGCGGGGGGTACAATGAGCAGTTCTTC.

The rearrangement uses TRBV29-1 and TRBJ1-6; tentatively, D is TRBD1 (5 bases). The V end was cut by 5 bases, the J end by 6 bases, with 11 bases between. Germline V CDR1 and CDR2: SQVTM, ANQGSEA. This CDR3 has 13 residues. CDR3 in amino acids: CSVLVGVNSPLHF. The CDR3 DNA follows: TGCAGCGTTTTGGTAGGGGTTAATTCACCCCTCCACTTT.

The sample holds a few counts of this clonotype. The chain has TRBV27 and TRBJ2-7, with D unclear. The germline V and J ends were trimmed by 1 base and 6 bases, with 13 bases remaining between them. This CDR3 contains 14 residues. Germline CDR1 MNHEY, CDR2 SMNVEV (reference sequence). The CDR3 coding sequence is TGTGCCAGCAGTTTATTTGGAATCATGGGCGAGCAGTACTTC. It codes for CASSLFGIMGEQYF.